The clone carrying this T cell receptor beta chain was seen only a few times. What it binds is unknown. The Oncomine TCR Beta short-read assay sequenced DNA from cultured CD4+ T cells. TCRdb reprocessed the PCR reads with MiXCR, giving one entry per CDR3 protein. The repertoire holds about 19,000 distinct CDR3 sequences, with under 30% as singletons. This sample's treatment: approximately 9-day PBMC culture with coronavirus spike peptide pools or control peptides (ViraFEST assay). This entry belongs to a study of vaccination and CD4 T cells after COVID-19. Study-level information: Samples were taken after vaccination, a median of roughly 70 days after dose two, with a range of 14 to 241.

In germline, CDR1 is SGHTA, CDR2 FQGTGA. The CDR3 has 15 amino acids. Losses at the gene ends were 5 bases for V and 8 bases for J; bases not matched to a gene: 12. The V and J genes are TRBV7-3 and TRBJ1-2, with 9 bases identical to TRBD1. This TCR was sampled from a human donor with COVID-19. Sequencing was carried out using cultured CD4+ T cells from blood. The CDR3 DNA reads TGTGCCAGCAGCCCCCACAGCCGGACAGGGGACGGCTACACCTTC. The encoded protein is CASSPHSRTGDGYTF.